Listed below are T cell receptor beta chains from one sample, sequenced in a study of T cells in tuberculosis. Assay used: immunoSEQ multiplex PCR; TCRdb lists only in-frame clones, some missing. Here the sample spans 55,000 to 65,000 clones, around 81% being singletons. The sequenced sample consisted of CD1b-GMM tetramer-negative cells sorted from PBMCs. The receptors shown here come from an adult woman with latent tuberculosis. The CDR3 runs from the conserved cysteine through the conserved F or W. The order of the fields is J gene, V gene, D gene, CDR3 DNA, CDR3 protein. The D gene is left open where the match is weak.

>TRBJ2-5|TRBV28|TRBD2
TGTGCCAGCATGAACCTCTGGACTAGCGGGGCGGTCGTGGGGACCCAGTACTTC
CASMNLWTSGAVVGTQYF
>TRBJ2-3|TRBV7-7|NA
TGTGCCAGCAGCCCAGGAAGGGGTGGAGGGGGCACAGATACGCAGTATTTT
CASSPGRGGGGTDTQYF
>TRBJ2-1|TRBV5-1|TRBD2
TGCGCCAGCAGCCCCACCCCGGGACTAGTCTTCGATGAGCAGTTCTTC
CASSPTPGLVFDEQFF
>TRBJ2-3|TRBV5-1|NA
TGCGCCAGCAGCTTGAGGCCGTTGGAACTAACAGATACGCAGTATTTT
CASSLRPLELTDTQYF
>TRBJ2-5|TRBV2|TRBD1
TGTGCCAGCAGACAGGGGCGAGAGACCCAGTACTTC
CASRQGRETQYF
>TRBJ2-3|TRBV11-2|NA
TGTGCCAGCAGCTTACAGGGGAGGGGCACAGATACGCAGTATTTT
CASSLQGRGTDTQYF
>TRBJ2-7|TRBV23-1|NA
TGCGCCAGCAGTCCCCAGGGGAGCTGGGGCATCGAGCAGTACTTC
CASSPQGSWGIEQYF
>TRBJ2-7|TRBV27|NA
TGTGCCAGCAGTAAAACAGGGCTCGGTCCCTACGAGCAGTACTTC
CASSKTGLGPYEQYF
>TRBJ1-1|TRBV7-3|TRBD1
TGTGCCAGCAGCTTAATCGGCAGGGGGGAAGCTTTCTTT
CASSLIGRGEAFF
>TRBJ2-2|TRBV6-6|TRBD2
TGTGCCAGCAGTTCTGCTAGCGGGAGAGTCATCGGGGAGCTGTTTTTT
CASSSASGRVIGELFF
>TRBJ1-1|TRBV2|NA
TGTGCCAGCAGTGCCTCGGTGAACACTGAAGCTTTCTTT
CASSASVNTEAFF
>TRBJ2-1|TRBV7-2|TRBD2
TGTGCCAGCAGCTTAGCCTATAGCGGGGGGGCCAGCTATGAGCAGTTCTTC
CASSLAYSGGASYEQFF